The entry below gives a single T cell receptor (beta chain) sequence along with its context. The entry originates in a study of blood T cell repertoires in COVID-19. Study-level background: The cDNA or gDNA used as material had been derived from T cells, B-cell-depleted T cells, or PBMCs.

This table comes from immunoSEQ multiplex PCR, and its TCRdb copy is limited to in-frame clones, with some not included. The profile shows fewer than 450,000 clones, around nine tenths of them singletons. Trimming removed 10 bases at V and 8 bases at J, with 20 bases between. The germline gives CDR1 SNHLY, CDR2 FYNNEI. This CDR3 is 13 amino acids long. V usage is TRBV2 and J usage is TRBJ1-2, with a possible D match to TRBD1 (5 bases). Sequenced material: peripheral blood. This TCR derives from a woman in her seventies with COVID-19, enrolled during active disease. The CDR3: CAIHRSQSLGYTF. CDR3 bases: TGTGCCATCCACAGGTCCCAATCCCTAGGCTACACCTTC. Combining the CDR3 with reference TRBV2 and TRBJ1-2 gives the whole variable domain EPEVTQTPSHQVTQMGQEVILRCVPISNHLYFYWYRQILGQKVEFLVSFYNNEISEKSEIFDDQFSVERPDGSNFTLKIRSTKLEDSAMYFCAIHRSQSLGYTFGSGTRLTVV.